Listed below are T cell receptor beta chains from one sample, sequenced in a study of blood T cell repertoires in COVID-19. Repertoires were generated with immunoSEQ multiplex PCR, while TCRdb's copy carries only in-frame clones and drops some. Found here are 200,000 to 250,000 clones, about 90% of them singletons; the top ten hold around 3.7%. Sequenced sample: PBMCs or T cells enriched from blood (not recorded which). The receptors here all came from a woman in her thirties who had been exposed to COVID-19. CDR3s include the opening cysteine and the closing phenylalanine or tryptophan. Fields, in order: D gene, clone size, V gene, J gene, CDR3 DNA, CDR3 protein. A D gene is named only where the DNA matches it firmly. Size tells how often a clone was seen (once, few, many) or the class of an expanded clone, and some rows leave it out.

d_call: TRBD2; clone_size: -; v_call: TRBV4-1; j_call: TRBJ2-7; cdr3_nt: TGCGCCAGCAGCCATCCCGGGACTAGCGGGAGACTGTCCGAGCAGTACTTC; cdr3_aa: CASSHPGTSGRLSEQYF
d_call: TRBD1; clone_size: -; v_call: TRBV7-9; j_call: TRBJ1-4; cdr3_nt: TGTGCCAGCAGTCCATCCGACAGGGTGACGGGACTGTTTTTT; cdr3_aa: CASSPSDRVTGLFF
d_call: TRBD1; clone_size: -; v_call: TRBV7-9; j_call: TRBJ1-1; cdr3_nt: TGTGCCAGCAGCTCGTGGACAGGGATTGGCATGAACACTGAAGCTTTCTTT; cdr3_aa: CASSSWTGIGMNTEAFF
d_call: -; clone_size: -; v_call: TRBV18; j_call: TRBJ1-1; cdr3_nt: TGTGCCAGCTCACAGTCTATTGAAGCTTTCTTT; cdr3_aa: CASSQSIEAFF
d_call: TRBD2; clone_size: -; v_call: TRBV7-2; j_call: TRBJ2-3; cdr3_nt: TGTGCCAGCAGCTTCGTCTCTAGCGGGAGGTTTCGCACAGATACGCAGTATTTT; cdr3_aa: CASSFVSSGRFRTDTQYF
d_call: TRBD2; clone_size: -; v_call: TRBV6-2/TRBV6-3; j_call: TRBJ2-1; cdr3_nt: TGTGCCAGCAGTAAGACTAGCGGGAGAATAAATGAGCAGTTCTTC; cdr3_aa: CASSKTSGRINEQFF
d_call: TRBD2; clone_size: -; v_call: TRBV13; j_call: TRBJ2-7; cdr3_nt: TGTGCCAGCAGGATCTTAGGGACTAGCGGGAGAAACGAGCAGTACTTC; cdr3_aa: CASRILGTSGRNEQYF
d_call: -; clone_size: once; v_call: TRBV24-1; j_call: TRBJ1-2; cdr3_nt: TGTGCCACCAGTGATTTGACGGGCGGGGGCTATGGCTACACCTTC; cdr3_aa: CATSDLTGGGYGYTF
d_call: -; clone_size: -; v_call: TRBV5-1; j_call: TRBJ1-1; cdr3_nt: TGCGCCAGCAGTGCCGACGGGTTGGGCACTGAAGCTTTCTTT; cdr3_aa: CASSADGLGTEAFF
d_call: -; clone_size: -; v_call: TRBV3-1/TRBV3-2; j_call: TRBJ2-2; cdr3_nt: TGTGCCAGCAGCCATATAGGGGGCGGGGAGCTGTTTTTT; cdr3_aa: CASSHIGGGELFF
d_call: TRBD1; clone_size: -; v_call: TRBV28; j_call: TRBJ2-7; cdr3_nt: TGTGCCAGCAGAGCCCAGGGACAGACCCCGACCTCCTACGAGCAGTACTTC; cdr3_aa: CASRAQGQTPTSYEQYF
d_call: TRBD1; clone_size: -; v_call: TRBV6-1; j_call: TRBJ1-3; cdr3_nt: TGTGCCAGCAGTGAGACGGGACAGATCTCTGGAAACACCATATATTTT; cdr3_aa: CASSETGQISGNTIYF
d_call: -; clone_size: -; v_call: TRBV13; j_call: TRBJ2-5; cdr3_nt: TGTGCCAGCAGCTTCTTATCCGGAGGGCCCAAATCCCAGTACTTC; cdr3_aa: CASSFLSGGPKSQYF
d_call: -; clone_size: -; v_call: TRBV30; j_call: TRBJ1-6; cdr3_nt: TGTGCCTGGAGCTCCGGGGATTCACCCCTCCACTTT; cdr3_aa: CAWSSGDSPLHF
d_call: -; clone_size: -; v_call: TRBV18; j_call: TRBJ1-2; cdr3_nt: TGTGCCAGCTCGCTTGACAGAAACTATGGCTACACCTTC; cdr3_aa: CASSLDRNYGYTF
d_call: TRBD2; clone_size: once; v_call: TRBV3-1/TRBV3-2; j_call: TRBJ2-3; cdr3_nt: TGTGCCAGCAGCCCATCCGTTCGTTCAACGCAGCGGGGGTGGGCCACAGATACGCAGTATTTT; cdr3_aa: CASSPSVRSTQRGWATDTQYF
d_call: TRBD1; clone_size: once; v_call: TRBV6-2/TRBV6-3; j_call: TRBJ1-2; cdr3_nt: TGTGCCAGCAGTCCCCCGGGACAGGGGGCCGGTGGCTACACCTTC; cdr3_aa: CASSPPGQGAGGYTF
d_call: TRBD2; clone_size: -; v_call: TRBV7-9; j_call: TRBJ2-3; cdr3_nt: TGTGCCAGCAGCCCGGGACTAGCGGGGCTTACTAGCACAGATACGCAGTATTTT; cdr3_aa: CASSPGLAGLTSTDTQYF
d_call: -; clone_size: few; v_call: TRBV27; j_call: TRBJ1-5; cdr3_nt: TGTGCCAGCAGTTTCGGCGGAAATCAGCCCCAGCATTTT; cdr3_aa: CASSFGGNQPQHF
d_call: TRBD2; clone_size: -; v_call: TRBV5-6; j_call: TRBJ2-5; cdr3_nt: TGTGCCAGCAGCGCCATCCCCCCAGCGGGAGGGCCCGGAGAGACCCAGTACTTC; cdr3_aa: CASSAIPPAGGPGETQYF
d_call: -; clone_size: few; v_call: TRBV6-5; j_call: TRBJ2-7; cdr3_nt: TGTGCCAGCAAAGGCGGTTCCTACGAGCAGTACTTC; cdr3_aa: CASKGGSYEQYF
d_call: -; clone_size: -; v_call: TRBV5-1; j_call: TRBJ2-5; cdr3_nt: TGCGCCAGCAGCATGGAGGGGGCCCCAGAGACCCAGTACTTC; cdr3_aa: CASSMEGAPETQYF
d_call: -; clone_size: -; v_call: TRBV29-1; j_call: TRBJ2-3; cdr3_nt: TGCAGCGTTGAAGGGGCGCGTGCGACCACGCAGTATTTT; cdr3_aa: CSVEGARATTQYF
d_call: TRBD1; clone_size: -; v_call: TRBV5-1; j_call: TRBJ2-7; cdr3_nt: TGCGCCAGCAGATACGACAGGGAGAGCCACGAGCAGTACTTC; cdr3_aa: CASRYDRESHEQYF
d_call: -; clone_size: -; v_call: TRBV9; j_call: TRBJ2-7; cdr3_nt: TGTGCCAGCAGCGCAGGGAGGCGAAGTGGGACAGCGGCGTACGAGCAGTACTTC; cdr3_aa: CASSAGRRSGTAAYEQYF
d_call: -; clone_size: -; v_call: TRBV29-1; j_call: TRBJ2-7; cdr3_nt: TGCAGCGTTGCGCCAGGGCTCTACGAGCAGTACTTC; cdr3_aa: CSVAPGLYEQYF
d_call: -; clone_size: -; v_call: TRBV5-4; j_call: TRBJ1-2; cdr3_nt: TGTGCCAGCAGCCCCCGAGCAGGGTTTGGCTACACCTTC; cdr3_aa: CASSPRAGFGYTF
d_call: TRBD2; clone_size: -; v_call: TRBV9; j_call: TRBJ2-3; cdr3_nt: TGTGCCAGCAGCGGACAGGGGGACGGGACTAGCGGGCCAGATACGCAGTATTTT; cdr3_aa: CASSGQGDGTSGPDTQYF
d_call: -; clone_size: -; v_call: TRBV18; j_call: TRBJ2-6; cdr3_nt: TGTGCCAGCTCACCGACGGGACTCTCTGGGGCCAACGTCCTGACTTTC; cdr3_aa: CASSPTGLSGANVLTF
d_call: -; clone_size: -; v_call: TRBV19; j_call: TRBJ1-5; cdr3_nt: TGTGCCAGTAGACCCGGCCGCGACGGGTATAGCAATCAGCCCCAGCATTTT; cdr3_aa: CASRPGRDGYSNQPQHF
d_call: -; clone_size: once; v_call: TRBV6-5; j_call: TRBJ2-1; cdr3_nt: TGTGCCAGCAGATGGGACAACTCCTACAATGAGCAGTTCTTC; cdr3_aa: CASRWDNSYNEQFF
d_call: TRBD2; clone_size: -; v_call: TRBV6-5; j_call: TRBJ2-1; cdr3_nt: TGTGCCAGCGCCATCGCGGGAGGGTTTGGAAATGAGCAGTTCTTC; cdr3_aa: CASAIAGGFGNEQFF
d_call: TRBD1; clone_size: -; v_call: TRBV15; j_call: TRBJ1-5; cdr3_nt: TGTGCCACCGGGGACAGGGGTTCGGGCAATCAGCCCCAGCATTTT; cdr3_aa: CATGDRGSGNQPQHF
d_call: -; clone_size: -; v_call: TRBV18; j_call: TRBJ2-5; cdr3_nt: TGTGCCAGCTCACGCACGTTGCAGGGGCGCTTCCAAGAGACCCAGTACTTC; cdr3_aa: CASSRTLQGRFQETQYF
d_call: -; clone_size: many; v_call: TRBV14; j_call: TRBJ2-7; cdr3_nt: TGTGCCAGCAGCCGGTTTCAGGGGAGCGAGCAGTACTTC; cdr3_aa: CASSRFQGSEQYF
d_call: TRBD1; clone_size: -; v_call: TRBV6-5; j_call: TRBJ1-5; cdr3_nt: TGTGCCAGCGGGGGACAGTTCAATCAGCCCCAGCATTTT; cdr3_aa: CASGGQFNQPQHF
d_call: TRBD1; clone_size: -; v_call: TRBV28; j_call: TRBJ1-2; cdr3_nt: TGTGCCAGCAGTCCAAGGGGACAGGTTTTCTCCTATGGCTACACCTTC; cdr3_aa: CASSPRGQVFSYGYTF
d_call: -; clone_size: -; v_call: TRBV2; j_call: TRBJ2-1; cdr3_nt: TGTGCCAGCAGTGAAGGAGGCTTTGAGCAGTTCTTC; cdr3_aa: CASSEGGFEQFF
d_call: TRBD1; clone_size: -; v_call: TRBV5-1; j_call: TRBJ1-2; cdr3_nt: TGCGCCAGCAGCGGAATCCTTACAGGGGGCGCTGGCTACACCTTC; cdr3_aa: CASSGILTGGAGYTF
d_call: TRBD1; clone_size: -; v_call: TRBV3-1/TRBV3-2; j_call: TRBJ2-2; cdr3_nt: TGTGCCAGCACCCAAGGACAGGGGTTTACCGGGGAGCTGTTTTTT; cdr3_aa: CASTQGQGFTGELFF
d_call: -; clone_size: once; v_call: TRBV3-1/TRBV3-2; j_call: TRBJ2-5; cdr3_nt: TGTGCCAGCAGCCAAGGTGACTCCTACCAAGAGACCCAGTACTTC; cdr3_aa: CASSQGDSYQETQYF
d_call: TRBD2; clone_size: -; v_call: TRBV6-5; j_call: TRBJ2-2; cdr3_nt: TGTGCCAGCATCGGACTAGCGGGAGTGGTCGGGGAGCTGTTTTTT; cdr3_aa: CASIGLAGVVGELFF
d_call: TRBD2; clone_size: few; v_call: TRBV5-4; j_call: TRBJ2-5; cdr3_nt: TGTGCCAGCAGCCGAAGACTAGCGGAAGGACAAGAGACCCAGTACTTC; cdr3_aa: CASSRRLAEGQETQYF
d_call: -; clone_size: -; v_call: TRBV27; j_call: TRBJ2-7; cdr3_nt: TGTGCCAGCAGTGACACAGCCTACGAGCAGTACTTC; cdr3_aa: CASSDTAYEQYF
d_call: TRBD2; clone_size: -; v_call: TRBV5-1; j_call: TRBJ2-1; cdr3_nt: TGCGCCAGCAGGCCGGGACTAGCCAATGAGCAGTTCTTC; cdr3_aa: CASRPGLANEQFF